Listed below are T cell receptor beta chains from one sample, sequenced in a study of a mutant IDH1 vaccine in newly diagnosed glioma. No antigen has been assigned to these receptors. Sequencing was performed with immunoSEQ multiplex PCR; in TCRdb, only in-frame clones are kept and a portion is missing. The table records around 78,000 clones, 91% of them present only once. Here the sequenced sample was PBMCs, taken from a glioma patient whose treatment included an IDH1 peptide vaccine. The receptors stem from a woman aged 45-65 years with glioma. The conserved cysteine and the conserved F or W are not part of the CDR3 here. D genes are given only for firm matches.

cdr3_aa	d_call	j_call	v_call	cdr3_length
ASSLASKGDTQY	-	TRBJ2-3	TRBV7-9	12
ASSPSGQLNTEAF	-	TRBJ1-1	TRBV5-1	13
ASSSIKTGPYEQY	-	TRBJ2-7	TRBV11-2	13
ASSPGGPGAF	-	TRBJ1-1	TRBV18	10
AIRDQDRANEKLF	TRBD1	TRBJ1-4	TRBV10-3	13
ASRPRGYYGYT	-	TRBJ1-2	TRBV7-8	11
ASSALAGNTGELF	TRBD2	TRBJ2-2	TRBV18	13
ASSDRRPTNNEQF	-	TRBJ2-1	TRBV6-1	13
AISEGASGANVLT	-	TRBJ2-6	TRBV10-3	13
ASSYLGENIQY	-	TRBJ2-4	TRBV5-1	11
ASSLFAGSSYNEQF	-	TRBJ2-1	TRBV27	14
SVVQGEQY	-	TRBJ2-7	TRBV29-1	8
ASSPQPGQRSSSPSSYEQY	TRBD1	TRBJ2-7	TRBV28	19
ASSPDREPDTQY	TRBD1	TRBJ2-3	TRBV7-9	12
ASRRLDWPQH	-	TRBJ1-5	TRBV27	10
SVEGQESYEQY	TRBD1	TRBJ2-7	TRBV29-1	11
ASSPGTASGNSPLH	TRBD1	TRBJ1-6	TRBV9	14
ATSSGPGGAPGANVLT	-	TRBJ2-6	TRBV15	16
AWSIQVEQY	-	TRBJ2-7	TRBV30	9
SVAMGQGGSPLH	TRBD1	TRBJ1-6	TRBV29-1	12
ASASPGQHEKLF	-	TRBJ1-4	TRBV12-5	12
ASTSFSNQPQH	-	TRBJ1-5	TRBV19	11
ASSARKDMGTQY	-	TRBJ2-5	TRBV9	12
ASRSAGARKTQY	-	TRBJ2-5	TRBV28	12
ASSRGGSTEAF	-	TRBJ1-1	TRBV5-1	11
ASSEDRRLMTEREALSYEQY	TRBD2	TRBJ2-7	TRBV28	20
ASSEAARGRDGYT	-	TRBJ1-2	TRBV2	13
ASSTSGTNLYNEQF	TRBD2	TRBJ2-1	TRBV19	14
ASSGPPREQY	-	TRBJ2-5	TRBV6-1	10
ASSYRVLYNEQF	-	TRBJ2-1	TRBV6-5	12
ASSPHRVPLEQY	-	-	TRBV7-8	12
ASRRQGAGYGYT	TRBD1	TRBJ1-2	TRBV6-5	12
ASSNRDSTTGELF	TRBD1	TRBJ2-2	TRBV6-1	13
ASSSRGNDGYSNQPQH	-	TRBJ1-5	TRBV27	16
ASTWQNTGELF	-	TRBJ2-2	TRBV19	11
ASSADRGQAEKLF	TRBD1	TRBJ1-4	TRBV2	13
ASRQGYHQPQH	-	TRBJ1-5	TRBV6-5	11
ASSEWDRNEQY	-	TRBJ2-7	TRBV25-1	11
ASSPPTGRNSPLH	TRBD1	TRBJ1-6	TRBV27	13
ASSLDGDGSDTQY	-	TRBJ2-3	TRBV11-3	13
ASSLAGSAF	-	TRBJ1-1	TRBV7-9	9
ASSSPLGLAGHQETQY	TRBD2	TRBJ2-5	TRBV7-9	16
ASSHYNEQF	-	TRBJ2-1	TRBV4-1	9
ASSSGHRGQPQH	-	TRBJ1-5	TRBV5-1	12
ASSPQRNTIY	-	TRBJ1-3	TRBV28	10
ASTIDLTSGINTDTQY	TRBD2	TRBJ2-3	TRBV19	16
AWSALSYNSPLH	-	TRBJ1-6	TRBV30	12
ASSALAGVPDTQY	TRBD2	TRBJ2-3	TRBV6-1	13
ASDRGEGREAF	-	TRBJ1-1	TRBV28	11
ASSLSGSGANVLT	-	TRBJ2-6	TRBV27	13
ASSWDWNTEAF	-	TRBJ1-1	TRBV6-5	11
ASSKNILYEQY	-	TRBJ2-7	TRBV27	11
ASSLDLTEQF	-	TRBJ2-1	TRBV11-2	10
AISVGLGAGELF	-	TRBJ2-2	TRBV10-3	12
ASSGGRDYGYT	-	TRBJ1-2	TRBV10-2	11